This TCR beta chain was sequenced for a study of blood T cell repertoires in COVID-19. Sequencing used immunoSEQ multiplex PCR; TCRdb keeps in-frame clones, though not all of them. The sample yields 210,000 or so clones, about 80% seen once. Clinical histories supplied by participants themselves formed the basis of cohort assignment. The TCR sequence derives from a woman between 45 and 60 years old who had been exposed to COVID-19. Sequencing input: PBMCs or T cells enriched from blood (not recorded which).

CDR3 sequence: CASSKRFAGSSYNEQFF. As DNA, the CDR3 is TGTGCCAGCAGCAAGAGGTTTGCCGGTAGCTCCTACAATGAGCAGTTCTTC. The rearrangement joins TRBV11-2 to TRBJ2-1; D is unclear. The germline V gene has CDR1 SGHAT and CDR2 FQNNGV. The CDR3 is made up of 17 amino acids. V lost 5 bases and J 0 bases, leaving 17 bases between the germline ends. The full variable domain, its missing parts supplied by reference TRBV11-2 and TRBJ2-1, is EAGVAQSPRYKIIEKRQSVAFWCNPISGHATLYWYQQILGQGPKLLIQFQNNGVVDDSQLPKDRFSAERLKGVDSTLKIQPAKLEDSAVYLCASSKRFAGSSYNEQFFGPGTRLTVL.